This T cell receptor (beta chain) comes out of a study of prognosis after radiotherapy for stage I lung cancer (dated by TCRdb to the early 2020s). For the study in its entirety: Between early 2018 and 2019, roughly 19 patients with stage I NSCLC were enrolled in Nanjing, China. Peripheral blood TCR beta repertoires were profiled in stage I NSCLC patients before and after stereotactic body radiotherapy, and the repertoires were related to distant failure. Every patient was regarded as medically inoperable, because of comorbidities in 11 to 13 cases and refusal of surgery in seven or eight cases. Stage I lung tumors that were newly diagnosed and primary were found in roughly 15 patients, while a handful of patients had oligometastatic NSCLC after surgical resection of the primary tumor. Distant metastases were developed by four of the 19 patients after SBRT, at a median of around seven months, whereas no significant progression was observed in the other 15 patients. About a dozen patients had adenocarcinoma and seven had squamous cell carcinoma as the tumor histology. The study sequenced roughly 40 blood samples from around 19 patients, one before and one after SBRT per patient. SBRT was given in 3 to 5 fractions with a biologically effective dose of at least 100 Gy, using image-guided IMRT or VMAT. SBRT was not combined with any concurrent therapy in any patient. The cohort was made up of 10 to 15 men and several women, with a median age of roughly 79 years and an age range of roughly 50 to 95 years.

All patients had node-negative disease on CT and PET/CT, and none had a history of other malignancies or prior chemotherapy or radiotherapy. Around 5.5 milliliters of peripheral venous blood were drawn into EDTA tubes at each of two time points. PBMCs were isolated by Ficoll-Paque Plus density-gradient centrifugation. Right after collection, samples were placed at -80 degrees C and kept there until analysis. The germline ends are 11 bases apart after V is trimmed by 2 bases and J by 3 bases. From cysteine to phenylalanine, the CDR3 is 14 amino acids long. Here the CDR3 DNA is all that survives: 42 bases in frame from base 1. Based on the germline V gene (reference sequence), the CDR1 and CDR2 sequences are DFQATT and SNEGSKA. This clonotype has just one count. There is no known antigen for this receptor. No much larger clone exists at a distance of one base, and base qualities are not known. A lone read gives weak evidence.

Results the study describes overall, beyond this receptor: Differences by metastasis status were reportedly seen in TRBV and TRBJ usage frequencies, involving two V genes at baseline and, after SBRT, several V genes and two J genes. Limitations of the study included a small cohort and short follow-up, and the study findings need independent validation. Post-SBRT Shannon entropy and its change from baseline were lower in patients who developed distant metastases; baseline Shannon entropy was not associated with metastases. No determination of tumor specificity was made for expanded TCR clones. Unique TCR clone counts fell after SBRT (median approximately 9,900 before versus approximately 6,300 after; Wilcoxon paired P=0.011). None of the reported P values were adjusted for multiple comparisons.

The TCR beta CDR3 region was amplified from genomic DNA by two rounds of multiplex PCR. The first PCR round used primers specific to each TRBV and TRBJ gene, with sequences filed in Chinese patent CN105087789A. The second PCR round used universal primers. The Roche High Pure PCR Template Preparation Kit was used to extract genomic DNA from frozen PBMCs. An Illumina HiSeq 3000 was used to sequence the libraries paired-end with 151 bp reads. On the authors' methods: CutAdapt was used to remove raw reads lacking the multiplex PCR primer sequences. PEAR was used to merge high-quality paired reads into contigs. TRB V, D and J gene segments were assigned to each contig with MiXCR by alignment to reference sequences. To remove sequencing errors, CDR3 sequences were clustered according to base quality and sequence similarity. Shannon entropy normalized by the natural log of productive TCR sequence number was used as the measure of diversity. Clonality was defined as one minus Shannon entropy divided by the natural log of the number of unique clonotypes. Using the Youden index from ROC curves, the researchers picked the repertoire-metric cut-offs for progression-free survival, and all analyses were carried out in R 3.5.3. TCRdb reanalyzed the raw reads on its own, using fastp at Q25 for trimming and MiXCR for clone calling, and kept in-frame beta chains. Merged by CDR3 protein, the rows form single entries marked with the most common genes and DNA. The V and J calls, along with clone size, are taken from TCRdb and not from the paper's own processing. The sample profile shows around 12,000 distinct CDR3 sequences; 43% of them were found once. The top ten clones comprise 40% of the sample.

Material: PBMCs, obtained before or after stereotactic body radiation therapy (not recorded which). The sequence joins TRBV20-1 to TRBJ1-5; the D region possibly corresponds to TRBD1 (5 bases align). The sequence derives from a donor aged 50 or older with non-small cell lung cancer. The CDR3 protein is CSARQGSSNQPQHF. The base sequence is TGCAGTGCTAGACAGGGTTCTTCCAATCAGCCCCAGCATTTT.